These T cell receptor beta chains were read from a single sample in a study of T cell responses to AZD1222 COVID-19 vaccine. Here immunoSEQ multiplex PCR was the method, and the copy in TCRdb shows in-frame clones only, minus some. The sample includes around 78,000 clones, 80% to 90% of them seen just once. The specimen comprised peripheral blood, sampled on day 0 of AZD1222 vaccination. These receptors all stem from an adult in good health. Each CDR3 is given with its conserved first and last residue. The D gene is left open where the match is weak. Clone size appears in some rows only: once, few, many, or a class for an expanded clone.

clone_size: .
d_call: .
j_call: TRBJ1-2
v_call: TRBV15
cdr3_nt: TGTGCCACCGGGGACCCCGGCACAGCTAACTATGGCTACACCTTC
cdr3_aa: CATGDPGTANYGYTF

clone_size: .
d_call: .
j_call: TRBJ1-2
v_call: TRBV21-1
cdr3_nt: TGTGCCAGCAGCAAGTTCCGGGGAGGGATCGGCTATGGCTACACCTTC
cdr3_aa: CASSKFRGGIGYGYTF

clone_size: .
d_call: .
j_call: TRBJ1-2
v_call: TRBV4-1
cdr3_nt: TGCGCCAGCAGCCAAGAACCTACAGGGAATTCCTTCTATGGCTACACCTTC
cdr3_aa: CASSQEPTGNSFYGYTF

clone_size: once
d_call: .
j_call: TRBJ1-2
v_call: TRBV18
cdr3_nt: TGTGCCAGCTCACCAGGTGCCTACTATGGCTACACCTTC
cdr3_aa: CASSPGAYYGYTF

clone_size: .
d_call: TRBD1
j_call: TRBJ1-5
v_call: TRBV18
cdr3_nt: TGTGCCAGCTCACCATCGGGACAGGGTGTATGGAATCAGCCCCAGCATTTT
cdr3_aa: CASSPSGQGVWNQPQHF

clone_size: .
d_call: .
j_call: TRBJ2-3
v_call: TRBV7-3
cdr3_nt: TGTGCCAGCAGCTTAATCCTGTGGGATACGCAGTATTTT
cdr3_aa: CASSLILWDTQYF

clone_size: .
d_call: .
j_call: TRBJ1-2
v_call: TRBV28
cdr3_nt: TGTGCCACCAACCGACAGCCAACGGCCGGCTACACCTTC
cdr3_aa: CATNRQPTAGYTF

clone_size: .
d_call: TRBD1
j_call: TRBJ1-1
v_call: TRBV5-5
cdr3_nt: TGTGCCAGCAGCCCCCGTACAGGGGAAGGCACTGAAGCTTTCTTT
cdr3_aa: CASSPRTGEGTEAFF

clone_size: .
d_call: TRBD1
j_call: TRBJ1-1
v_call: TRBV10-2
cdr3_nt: TGCGCCAGCAGGACTGAAACACGACAGGGGGCGGCTTTCTTT
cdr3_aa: CASRTETRQGAAFF

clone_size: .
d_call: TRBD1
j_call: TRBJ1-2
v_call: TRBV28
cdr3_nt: TGTGCCAGCAGCCCTACAGGGGGAACCAACTATGGCTACACCTTC
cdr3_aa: CASSPTGGTNYGYTF

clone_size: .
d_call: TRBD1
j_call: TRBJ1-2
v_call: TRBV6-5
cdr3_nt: TGTGCCAGCAGTCCTCTGGGACAGGGGCATGGCTACACCTTC
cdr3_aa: CASSPLGQGHGYTF

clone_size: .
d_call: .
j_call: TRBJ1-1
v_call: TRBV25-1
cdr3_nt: TGTGCCAGCCGTGGCAGACCGAACACTGAAGCTTTCTTT
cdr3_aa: CASRGRPNTEAFF

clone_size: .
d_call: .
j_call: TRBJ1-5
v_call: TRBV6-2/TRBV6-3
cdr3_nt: TGTGCCAGCAGTTTAGGGTTACAGCCCCAGCATTTT
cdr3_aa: CASSLGLQPQHF

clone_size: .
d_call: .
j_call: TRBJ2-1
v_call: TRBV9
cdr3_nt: TGTGCCAGCAGCGGGGGCGACCTATACAATGAGCAGTTCTTC
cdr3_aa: CASSGGDLYNEQFF

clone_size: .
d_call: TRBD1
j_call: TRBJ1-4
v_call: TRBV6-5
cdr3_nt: TGTGCCAGCAGTTACCGAGGGGACAGGGGGCTTGAAAAACTGTTTTTT
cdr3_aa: CASSYRGDRGLEKLFF

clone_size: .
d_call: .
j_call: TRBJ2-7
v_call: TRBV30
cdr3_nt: TGTGCCTGGAGTCGGGGGGCGCGCGAGCAGTACTTC
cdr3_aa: CAWSRGAREQYF

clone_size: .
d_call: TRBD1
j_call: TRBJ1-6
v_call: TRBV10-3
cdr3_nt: TGTGCCTGCACAGGGGAGGCCAATTCACCCCTCCACTTT
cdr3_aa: CACTGEANSPLHF